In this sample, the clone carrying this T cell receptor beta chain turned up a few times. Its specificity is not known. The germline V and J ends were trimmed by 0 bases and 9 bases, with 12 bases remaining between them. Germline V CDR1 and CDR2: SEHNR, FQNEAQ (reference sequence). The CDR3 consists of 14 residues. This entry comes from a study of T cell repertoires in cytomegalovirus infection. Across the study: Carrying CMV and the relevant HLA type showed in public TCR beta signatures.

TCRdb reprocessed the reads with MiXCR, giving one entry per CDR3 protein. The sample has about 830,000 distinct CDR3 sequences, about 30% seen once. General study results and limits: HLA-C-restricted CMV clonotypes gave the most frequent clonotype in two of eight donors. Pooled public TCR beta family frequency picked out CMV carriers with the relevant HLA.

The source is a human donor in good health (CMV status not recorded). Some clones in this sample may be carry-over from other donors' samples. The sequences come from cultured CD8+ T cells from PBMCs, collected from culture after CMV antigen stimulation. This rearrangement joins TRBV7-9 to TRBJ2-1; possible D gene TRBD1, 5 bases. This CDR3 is CASSLAATVTEQFF. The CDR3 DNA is TGTGCCAGCAGCTTAGCAGCGACAGTGACTGAGCAGTTCTTC.